The rows below give T cell receptor beta chains drawn from one sample of a study of T cell repertoires in cytomegalovirus infection. No antigens are known for them. TCRdb reprocessed the reads with MiXCR, giving one entry per CDR3 protein. The sample includes hundreds of thousands of distinct CDR3 sequences, roughly 28% of them seen just once. This sample comprised cultured PBMCs, obtained from culture after CMV antigen stimulation. The origin of the receptors is a human donor in good health (CMV status not recorded). Some clones in this sample may be carry-over from other donors' samples. Both conserved end residues are part of each CDR3. The D gene is left open where the match is weak. Expanded clones are given a class, and other clones once, few, many or no size at all.

CASNQQETGELFF | TGTGCCAGCAACCAGCAGGAGACCGGGGAGCTGTTTTTT | TRBV12-3/TRBV12-4 | NA | TRBJ2-2 | few
CASSEPTPQHF | TGTGCCAGCAGTGAACCGACGCCCCAGCATTTT | TRBV6-1 | NA | TRBJ1-5 | NA
CASSLARGQGGSTSFLYEQYF | TGTGCCAGCAGCTTAGCGCGGGGTCAGGGCGGGAGCACCTCCTTTTTATACGAGCAGTACTTC | TRBV7-2 | TRBD2 | TRBJ2-7 | medium-sized
CASSFGAVGEQFF | TGTGCCAGCAGCTTTGGTGCCGTCGGTGAGCAGTTCTTC | TRBV7-2 | NA | TRBJ2-1 | many
CASSHALAPDTQYF | TGTGCCAGCAGCCACGCCCTAGCGCCCGATACGCAGTATTTT | TRBV28 | NA | TRBJ2-3 | few
CASSRIAGGKDTQYF | TGTGCCAGCAGCCGGATAGCGGGAGGAAAAGATACGCAGTATTTT | TRBV7-6 | TRBD2 | TRBJ2-3 | few
CASSLSHTDTQYF | TGTGCCAGCAGCCTATCCCACACAGATACGCAGTATTTT | TRBV9 | NA | TRBJ2-3 | NA
CASSQVGRDTEAFF | TGTGCCAGCAGCCAAGTAGGCCGGGACACTGAAGCTTTCTTT | TRBV4-2 | NA | TRBJ1-1 | NA
CASSLSADNSPLHF | TGTGCCAGCAGTTTATCGGCAGATAATTCACCCCTCCACTTT | TRBV12-3/TRBV12-4 | NA | TRBJ1-6 | few
CSAKDLTEQYF | TGCAGTGCGAAGGATTTAACCGAGCAGTACTTC | TRBV20-1 | NA | TRBJ2-7 | NA
CSAPGWGATNEKLFF | TGCAGTGCCCCAGGCTGGGGGGCAACTAATGAAAAACTGTTTTTT | TRBV20-1 | NA | TRBJ1-4 | NA
CASSEEVAGLGSGYGYTF | TGTGCCAGCAGTGAAGAGGTGGCAGGGCTCGGGTCGGGCTATGGCTACACCTTC | TRBV6-1 | NA | TRBJ1-2 | NA
CASSLGSLLQETQYF | TGTGCCAGCAGCTTAGGCAGCCTTCTCCAAGAGACCCAGTACTTC | TRBV7-9 | NA | TRBJ2-5 | NA
CASRTGTGGETQYF | TGTGCCAGCAGGACAGGGACAGGGGGTGAGACCCAGTACTTC | TRBV6-1 | TRBD1 | TRBJ2-5 | few
CASSTLGATRNQPQHF | TGTGCCAGCAGCACCCTTGGAGCTACCCGCAATCAGCCCCAGCATTTT | TRBV12-3/TRBV12-4 | NA | TRBJ1-5 | few
CATSAPPHATQYF | TGTGCCACCAGTGCCCCCCCGCACGCTACGCAGTATTTT | TRBV24-1 | NA | TRBJ2-3 | NA
CASSGDRGTEAFF | TGTGCCAGCAGTGGGGACAGAGGCACTGAAGCTTTCTTT | TRBV6-6 | TRBD1 | TRBJ1-1 | few
CATTPQAIGNSNQPQHF | TGTGCCACCACCCCGCAGGCAATTGGGAATAGCAATCAGCCCCAGCATTTT | TRBV19 | NA | TRBJ1-5 | NA
CASSVGGVSYEQYF | TGTGCCAGCAGCGTAGGGGGTGTCTCCTACGAGCAGTACTTC | TRBV9 | NA | TRBJ2-7 | NA
CASSIATGTASSGANVLTF | TGTGCCAGTAGTATTGCGACCGGGACCGCGAGCTCTGGGGCCAACGTCCTGACTTTC | TRBV19 | NA | TRBJ2-6 | few
CASSPANEAFF | TGTGCCAGCAGCCCCGCGAACGAAGCTTTCTTT | TRBV7-9 | NA | TRBJ1-1 | NA
CASSQDGAGGDTQYF | TGTGCCAGCAGCCAAGATGGAGCAGGAGGAGATACGCAGTATTTT | TRBV4-2 | NA | TRBJ2-3 | NA
CASSPRERTEAFF | TGTGCCAGCAGTCCTCGGGAGAGAACTGAAGCTTTCTTT | TRBV7-8 | NA | TRBJ1-1 | few